This TCR beta chain emerged from a study of post-analysis software for immune sequencing data. The CDR3 consists of 14 residues. V gave up 3 bases and J gave up 4 bases; unmatched junction bases: 1. Germline V lookup: CDR1 MRHNA, CDR2 SNTAGT. The library was made from cDNA and included unique molecular identifiers. TCRdb re-analysed the PCR reads in MiXCR, keeping a single row per CDR3 protein. The sample consists of some 160,000 distinct CDR3 sequences, roughly 40% of them appearing once. This clonotype has a handful of counts. Specimen: blood, collected after autologous hematopoietic stem cell transplantation. J is TRBJ2-2 and V is TRBV6-4; TRBD2 agrees at 8 bases. The clonotype originates from a girl aged 10 to 17 with multiple sclerosis. This CDR3 reads CASSEGTSTGELFF. The CDR3 DNA sequence: TGTGCCAGCAGTGAGGGGACTAGCACCGGGGAGCTGTTTTTT.